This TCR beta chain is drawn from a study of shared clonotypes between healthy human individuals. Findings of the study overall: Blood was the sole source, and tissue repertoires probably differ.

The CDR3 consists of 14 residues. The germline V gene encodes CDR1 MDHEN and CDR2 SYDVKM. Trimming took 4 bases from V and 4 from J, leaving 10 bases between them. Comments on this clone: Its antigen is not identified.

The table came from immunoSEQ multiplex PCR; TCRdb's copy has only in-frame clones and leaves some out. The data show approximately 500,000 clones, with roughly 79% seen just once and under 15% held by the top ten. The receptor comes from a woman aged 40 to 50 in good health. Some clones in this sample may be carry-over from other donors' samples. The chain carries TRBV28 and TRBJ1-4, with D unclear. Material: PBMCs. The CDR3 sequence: CASSSGQYNEKLFF. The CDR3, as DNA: TGTGCCAGCAGTTCGGGCCAGTATAATGAAAAACTGTTTTTT.